What follows are 2 T cell receptor beta chains derived from one specimen sequenced in a study of neurological immune-mediated disorders. TCRdb called the 5' RACE reads again in MiXCR, with one record for every CDR3 protein. The sample records around 46,000 distinct CDR3 sequences, about 23% being singletons. Sequenced sample: PBMCs. These receptors originate from a woman in her seventies in good health.

In its sample, this clonotype was seen many times. The chain carries TRBV29-1 and TRBJ1-3, with D perhaps TRBD1 (5 bases). CDR1 SQVTM and CDR2 ANQGSEA come from the germline V gene. The CDR3 length is 14 residues. The V gene lost 4 bases and the J gene lost 1 base, with 11 bases spanning the gap. The CDR3 loop reads CSVVGELSGNTIYF. Written as DNA, the CDR3 is TGCAGCGTTGTAGGGGAATTGTCTGGAAACACCATATATTTT.

At least ten counts were recorded for this clonotype. V is TRBV10-3 and J is TRBJ2-4; possibly TRBD1 for D (5 bases). Germline lookup yields CDR1 ENHRY and CDR2 SYGVKD. V lost 0 bases to trimming and J lost 3 bases, with 9 bases between them. This CDR3 is built from 15 residues. Written as DNA, the CDR3 is TGTGCCATCAGTGAGTCGGAAAGGGGCAAAAACATTCAGTACTTC. Translating it yields CAISESERGKNIQYF.